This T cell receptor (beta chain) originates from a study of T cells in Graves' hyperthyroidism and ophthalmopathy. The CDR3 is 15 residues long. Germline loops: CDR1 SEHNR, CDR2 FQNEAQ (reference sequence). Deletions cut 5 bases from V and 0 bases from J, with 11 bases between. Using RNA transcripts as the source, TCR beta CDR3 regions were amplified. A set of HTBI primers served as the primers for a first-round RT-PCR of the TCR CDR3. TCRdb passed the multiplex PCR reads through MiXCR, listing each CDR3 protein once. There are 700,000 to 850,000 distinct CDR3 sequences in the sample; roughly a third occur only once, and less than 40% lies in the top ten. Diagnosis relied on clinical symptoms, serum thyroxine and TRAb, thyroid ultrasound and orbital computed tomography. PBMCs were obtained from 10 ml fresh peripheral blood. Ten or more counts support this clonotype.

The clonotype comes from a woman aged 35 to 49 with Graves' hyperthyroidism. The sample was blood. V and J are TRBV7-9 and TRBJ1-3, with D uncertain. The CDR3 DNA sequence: TGTGCCAGCAGCGCCGTAGCGATCTCTGGAAACACCATATATTTT. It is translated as CASSAVAISGNTIYF.